Below are 24 T cell receptor beta chains sequenced from a single sample in a study of T cell changes during pregnancy in multiple sclerosis. Profiling relied on immunoSEQ multiplex PCR, and the TCRdb table lists in-frame clones only, not all of them. The table includes 90,000 to 130,000 clones, 90% to 95% detected once. The sample in question was peripheral blood, obtained in the third trimester of pregnancy. The receptors were gathered from a female donor with multiple sclerosis, enrolled in a pregnancy study.

The genes are TRBV11-3 and TRBJ2-1; 9 bases are a match to TRBD1. This CDR3 spans 15 amino acids. The trim removed 1 base at V and 13 bases at J, leaving 11 bases unmatched. From germline, CDR1 is SGHNT and CDR2 YENEEA. The CDR3 loop reads CASSLARDRAMPQFF. CDR3 DNA sequence: TGTGCCAGCAGCTTAGCTAGGGACAGGGCTATGCCCCAGTTCTTC.

This clone was observed once. This chain joins TRBV19 and TRBJ2-1; TRBD2 matches at 14 bases. CDR3 length: 19 residues. V lost 5 bases, J lost 7 bases, and 16 bases stayed unmatched. The V gene's germline CDR1 is LNHDA and CDR2 SQIVND (reference sequence). The CDR3 loop reads CASSPGGTSGGGEVNEQFF. The CDR3 DNA sequence: TGTGCCAGTAGTCCCGGGGGGACTAGCGGGGGAGGTGAGGTGAATGAGCAGTTCTTC.

This chain links TRBV5-1 with TRBJ1-1, with a tentative D call TRBD1 (6 bases). Germline V lookup: CDR1 SGHRS, CDR2 YFSETQ. Trimming left V 0 bases short and J 0 bases short, with 12 bases between. The CDR3 is made up of 16 amino acids. CDR3 loop: CASSLEGTNLNTEAFF. The DNA for the CDR3 is TGCGCCAGCAGCTTGGAGGGGACAAATCTGAACACTGAAGCTTTCTTT.

Only one count was recorded for this clone. The chain combines TRBV18 with TRBJ1-2, with 7 positions matching TRBD1. The CDR3 runs to 14 residues. Germline CDR1 and CDR2: KGHSH and LQKENI. V gave up 2 bases and J gave up 8 bases; unmatched junction bases: 8. Here the CDR3 reads CASSPGRGDRGYTF. The CDR3 DNA follows: TGTGCCAGCTCACCAGGGCGGGGGGACAGAGGCTACACCTTC.

V usage is TRBV11-2 and J usage is TRBJ2-5; 10 bases map to TRBD1. J gave up 4 bases and V 4 bases, and 15 bases lay outside the gene matches. Germline-derived CDR1 and CDR2 are SGHAT and FQNNGV. The CDR3 is 18 amino acids. The CDR3 nucleotides read TGTGCCAGCAGCTCCCTAACGACAGGGGGCGCTTCTCGAGAGACCCAGTACTTC. It codes for CASSSLTTGGASRETQYF.

V usage is TRBV6-1 and J usage is TRBJ1-5; possibly TRBD1 for D (6 bases). The germline V gene encodes CDR1 MNHNS and CDR2 SASEGT. This CDR3 region has 12 residues. V was clipped by 5 bases and J by 11 bases, with 13 bases between them. Here the CDR3 reads CASSFGTQAQHF. The CDR3 nucleotides read TGTGCCAGCAGTTTCGGGACACAGGCCCAGCATTTT.

V gene TRBV6-5 combines with J gene TRBJ2-1, with 10 bases fitting TRBD1. Germline V gives CDR1 MNHEY, CDR2 SVGAGI. V was clipped by 6 bases and J by 7 bases; unmatched bases: 6. CDR3 length equals 14 residues. CDR3 in DNA: TGTGCCAGCAGGTCGGGACAGGGGAGGAATGAGCAGTTCTTC. It specifies CASRSGQGRNEQFF.

CDR3 in DNA: TGTGCCTGGATGGGGGACAGGCAGGGGGCCTACGAGCAGTACTTC. This sequence encodes CAWMGDRQGAYEQYF. The rearrangement uses TRBV30 and TRBJ2-7, with 8 bases lining up with TRBD1. The V and J ends lost 4 bases and 2 bases, in that order; junction bases with no gene match: 10. Per the germline V gene, CDR1 is GTSNPN and CDR2 is SVGIG (reference sequence). CDR3 length equals 15 residues.

The V gene is TRBV19, the J gene TRBJ1-3, with 9 bases fitting TRBD1. Looked up from germline, CDR1 is LNHDA and CDR2 is SQIVND (reference sequence). The CDR3 has 15 residues. J gave up 1 base and V 6 bases, and 4 bases lay outside the gene matches. CDR3 region: CASSRGQGSGNTIYF. In DNA, the CDR3 is TGTGCCAGTAGCCGGGGACAGGGATCTGGAAACACCATATATTTT.

This clone has more than one count but fewer than ten. This rearrangement joins TRBV2 to TRBJ2-2, with 11 bases matching TRBD2. The germline CDR1 and CDR2 sequences are SNHLY and FYNNEI. This CDR3 contains 16 residues. Unmatched junction bases numbered 5, after V lost 4 bases and J lost 4 bases. The CDR3 region has the DNA TGTGCCAGCAGTGGAGGACTAGCGGGTACCACCGGGGAGCTGTTTTTT. As protein: CASSGGLAGTTGELFF.

The rearrangement links TRBV9 to TRBJ2-2, with a possible D match to TRBD2 (5 bases). The CDR3 length is 15 residues. The germline CDR1 and CDR2 sequences are SGDLS and YYNGEE. The V end lost 1 base, the J end lost 6 bases, and 13 bases lay between the germline ends. The CDR3 sequence is CASSVNLATSGELFF. The CDR3 coding sequence is TGTGCCAGCAGCGTAAACCTAGCCACATCCGGGGAGCTGTTTTTT.

This clone occurred a few times. The chain uses TRBV4-1 and TRBJ2-7; D unresolved. Germline V gene sequence: CDR1 MGHRA, CDR2 YSYEKL. This CDR3 has 12 amino acids. V lost 0 bases and J 9 bases, leaving 9 bases between the germline ends. CDR3 in DNA: TGCGCCAGCAGCCAAGATTTCACGCGGCAGTACTTC. Its translation: CASSQDFTRQYF.

This sequence joins TRBV9 and TRBJ1-5, with unresolved D. V lost 0 bases and J lost 6, with 10 bases in between. Germline values: CDR1 SGDLS, CDR2 YYNGEE. CDR3 length equals 14 residues. For the CDR3, the DNA is TGTGCCAGCAGCGTAGCGGTCAACTCTCAGCCCCAGCATTTT. Amino acids: CASSVAVNSQPQHF.

As DNA, the CDR3 is TGTGCCAGCAGCCCCCGGGGGGGAATAGCAGTCAAAAACATTCAGTACTTC. Its protein product is CASSPRGGIAVKNIQYF. This chain links TRBV11-2 with TRBJ2-4; 8 nucleotides agree with TRBD2. J was trimmed by 3 bases and V by 5 bases; bases with no gene match: 12. The germline V gene encodes CDR1 SGHAT and CDR2 FQNNGV. The CDR3 sequence is 17 residues long.

This rearrangement joins TRBV5-1 to TRBJ2-7, with 8 positions matching TRBD2. There are 14 residues in the CDR3. CDR1 is SGHRS and CDR2 is YFSETQ in the germline V gene. Trimming took 4 bases from V and 6 from J; bases not matched to a gene: 9. The CDR3 DNA is TGCGCCAGCAGCCCACTTGGGGCGGGGGGCGAGCAGTACTTC. Its translation is CASSPLGAGGEQYF.

This chain links TRBV27 with TRBJ2-1; D ambiguous. Germline V lookup: CDR1 MNHEY, CDR2 SMNVEV (reference sequence). The CDR3 is made up of 14 amino acids. Trimming stripped 2 bases from V and 0 bases from J, with 5 bases between. CDR3: CASSLTRSYNEQFF. CDR3 in DNA: TGTGCCAGCAGTTTAACACGCTCCTACAATGAGCAGTTCTTC.

The rearrangement uses TRBV19 and TRBJ2-1; 10 bases match TRBD2. Unmatched junction bases numbered 5, after V lost 5 bases and J lost 4 bases. CDR3 length equals 15 residues. Germline loops: CDR1 LNHDA, CDR2 SQIVND (reference sequence). The DNA of the CDR3 is TGTGCCAGTAGTCGCCCTAGCGGGAGTTACAATGAGCAGTTCTTC. The encoded protein is CASSRPSGSYNEQFF.

Comments on this clone: It may be a read error: a sequence one base away is much more abundant. The chain is built from TRBV9 and TRBJ2-2; no definite D call. CDR1 and CDR2 (germline): SGDLS, YYNGEE. V was clipped by 0 bases and J by 1 base, with 7 bases between them. This CDR3 spans 15 amino acids. In DNA form, the CDR3 reads TGTGCCAGCAGCGTAGGGGCACGGAACACCGGGGAGCTGTTTTTT. Protein product: CASSVGARNTGELFF.

This clone was seen only once. This chain joins TRBV11-2 and TRBJ2-1, with 14 bases lining up with TRBD2. The V and J ends lost 2 bases and 8 bases, in that order; junction bases with no gene match: 8. CDR1 is SGHAT and CDR2 is FQNNGV in the germline V gene. The CDR3 has 17 residues. The CDR3 DNA follows: TGTGCCAGCAGCTTAAGTGGGGGGACTAGCGGGAGTTATGAGCAGTTCTTC. Translation: CASSLSGGTSGSYEQFF.

The CDR3 protein is CASSLTPDSGYTF. The CDR3 DNA is TGTGCCAGCTCGCTCACTCCCGACTCAGGCTACACCTTC. This sequence joins TRBV18 and TRBJ1-2; D is undetermined. Germline loops: CDR1 KGHSH, CDR2 LQKENI. The CDR3 runs 13 residues. V was clipped by 6 bases and J by 8 bases, with 16 bases between them.

Here the CDR3 reads CASGTTGTALSGYTF. CDR3 DNA: TGTGCCAGTGGAACGACGGGAACAGCCCTATCTGGCTACACCTTC. The chain recombines TRBV19 with TRBJ1-2; D remains unclear. The CDR3 is made up of 15 amino acids. The V and J ends lost 8 bases and 7 bases respectively, with 23 bases between them. CDR1 and CDR2 (germline): LNHDA, SQIVND (reference sequence).

J is TRBJ2-7 and V is TRBV27, with 11 bases lining up with TRBD1. This CDR3 spans 15 amino acids. V gave up 5 bases and J gave up 5 bases; unmatched junction bases: 8. Per the germline V gene, CDR1 is MNHEY and CDR2 is SMNVEV (reference sequence). The chain's CDR3 is CASSGRTGGIDEQYF. In DNA, the CDR3 is TGTGCCAGCAGTGGGAGGACAGGGGGCATCGACGAGCAGTACTTC.

This chain connects TRBV30 to TRBJ2-3; TRBD1 matches at 7 bases. Germline trimming cut 0 bases from V and 0 bases from J; bases unmatched to any gene: 6. CDR3 size: 16 residues. CDR1 and CDR2 from the germline V gene are GTSNPN and SVGIG (reference sequence). The CDR3 reads CAWSVIGGESTDTQYF. CDR3 nucleotide sequence: TGTGCCTGGAGTGTAATAGGGGGCGAGAGCACAGATACGCAGTATTTT.

The V and J genes are TRBV19 and TRBJ1-1; 7 bases align to TRBD1. V was pared by 4 bases and J by 1 base, with 6 bases of the junction left unmatched. The CDR3 contains 15 residues. Germline CDR1 reads LNHDA; CDR2 reads SQIVND (reference sequence). CDR3 DNA: TGTGCCAGTAGTACGCCGGGACAGCCGAACACTGAAGCTTTCTTT. Amino acids: CASSTPGQPNTEAFF.